This T cell receptor beta chain was sequenced during a study of blood T cell repertoires in COVID-19. Germline lookup yields CDR1 SGHTS and CDR2 YDEGEE. Trimming left V 3 bases short and J 4 bases short, with 16 bases between. The CDR3 totals 15 residues. Authors' methods: Amplification of reference gene primers was used by the study to estimate nucleated cell counts. Generated by immunoSEQ multiplex PCR, the TCRdb table keeps only in-frame clones and is missing some. V, J and clone size derive from that table, while D and trimming were established from the DNA sequence. The table includes about 190,000 clones, around 80% detected once.

Sequencing was done on a sample of peripheral blood. V and J are TRBV5-8 and TRBJ1-2, with D perhaps matching TRBD1 (5 bases). The sequence was collected from a man between 25 and 39 years old with active or convalescent COVID-19. The DNA for the CDR3 is TGTGCCAGCAGCTGGGGGGGATCGGGGTTCTATGGCTACACCTTC. It specifies CASSWGGSGFYGYTF.